A selection of T cell receptor beta chains follows, all from one sample in a study of Ad26.COV2.S vaccination and SARS-CoV-2 variants. Using immunoSEQ multiplex PCR, the repertoire was profiled, and TCRdb retains in-frame clones only, with some absent. The sample includes 300,000 to 500,000 clones, less than 90% of them seen just once. Sequencing used peripheral blood, obtained in a trial of Ad26.COV2.S vaccine versus placebo. The receptor source for this set is a person aged 18 to 65 who received the Ad26.COV2.S COVID-19 vaccine or a placebo. Each CDR3 is given with its conserved first and last residue. Each record gives: D gene, clone size, J gene, V gene, CDR3 protein, CDR3 DNA. D genes are given only for firm matches. Size tells how often a clone was seen (once, few, many) or the class of an expanded clone, and some rows leave it out.

>NA|NA|TRBJ1-2|TRBV18
CASSPVNSEANYGYTF
TGTGCCAGCTCACCGGTTAATTCGGAAGCTAACTATGGCTACACCTTC
>TRBD1|NA|TRBJ2-7|TRBV7-9
CASSLGQGGPYEQYF
TGTGCCAGCAGCCTCGGACAGGGTGGCCCCTACGAGCAGTACTTC
>NA|NA|TRBJ2-1|TRBV7-6
CASSLQFRAPKPYNEQFF
TGTGCCAGCAGCCTGCAATTCAGGGCCCCGAAACCCTACAATGAGCAGTTCTTC
>NA|NA|TRBJ1-2|TRBV14
CASRQVEQGRGSNYGYTF
TGTGCCAGCAGACAGGTTGAGCAGGGGAGGGGATCAAACTATGGCTACACCTTC
>NA|NA|TRBJ1-1|TRBV7-2
CASSRARGEAFF
TGTGCCAGCAGCCGTGCGCGGGGTGAAGCTTTCTTT
>TRBD1|NA|TRBJ1-3|TRBV7-9
CASSLRQGDRSGNTIYF
TGTGCCAGCAGCCTTCGACAGGGGGATCGCTCTGGAAACACCATATATTTT
>TRBD1|NA|TRBJ1-1|TRBV29-1
CSVGGTGSNTEAFF
TGCAGCGTTGGGGGGACAGGTTCGAACACTGAAGCTTTCTTT
>NA|NA|TRBJ2-7|TRBV6-2/TRBV6-3
CASSSPGRTLYEQYF
TGTGCCAGCAGTTCCCCGGGACGGACCCTATACGAGCAGTACTTC
>NA|NA|TRBJ1-6|TRBV19
CASSRGTRTGSYNSPLHF
TGTGCCAGTAGCCGCGGGACAAGAACGGGCTCCTATAATTCACCCCTCCACTTT
>TRBD1|NA|TRBJ1-2|TRBV6-1
CASSEARQGYPYGYTF
TGTGCCAGCAGTGAAGCTAGACAGGGGTACCCCTATGGCTACACCTTC
>NA|NA|TRBJ1-6|TRBV9
CASSERTDDSPLHF
TGTGCCAGCAGCGAGAGGACAGATGATTCACCCCTCCACTTT
>NA|NA|TRBJ1-1|TRBV30
CAWSVDPSSYTEAFF
TGTGCCTGGAGTGTAGATCCGAGTAGTTACACTGAAGCTTTCTTT
>NA|few|TRBJ2-3|TRBV7-2
CASSFGVSDTQYF
TGTGCCAGCAGCTTTGGGGTTAGCGATACGCAGTATTTT
>NA|NA|TRBJ2-7|TRBV21-1
CASSKGGQGGTYEQYF
TGTGCCAGCAGCAAAGGAGGACAGGGGGGAACCTACGAGCAGTACTTC
>NA|NA|TRBJ1-1|TRBV11-2
CASSPRLNTEAFF
TGTGCCAGCAGCCCTCGGCTGAACACTGAAGCTTTCTTT
>NA|NA|TRBJ2-3|TRBV9
CASSSRGRGLGTDTQYF
TGTGCCAGCAGCTCCCGCGGACGGGGCCTGGGTACAGATACGCAGTATTTT
>TRBD1|NA|TRBJ1-1|TRBV5-6
CASSSGTGGFTEAFF
TGTGCCAGCAGCTCCGGGACAGGGGGCTTCACTGAAGCTTTCTTT
>NA|NA|TRBJ1-2|TRBV4-3
CASSQDAGFYNYGYTF
TGCGCCAGCAGCCAGGATGCGGGGTTTTATAACTATGGCTACACCTTC
>TRBD1|NA|TRBJ1-1|TRBV5-8
CASSHGTGANTEAFF
TGTGCCAGCAGCCACGGGACAGGGGCGAACACTGAAGCTTTCTTT
>TRBD2|NA|TRBJ2-1|TRBV6-2/TRBV6-3
CASSRSGGPYNEQFF
TGTGCCAGCAGTCGAAGCGGGGGGCCGTACAATGAGCAGTTCTTC
>TRBD1|NA|TRBJ1-4|TRBV7-9
CASSPVTGPGEKLFF
TGTGCCAGCAGCCCCGTGACAGGGCCAGGGGAAAAACTGTTTTTT
>NA|NA|TRBJ1-2|TRBV6-5
CASSYSRVPRLGYTF
TGTGCCAGCAGTTATTCCCGTGTCCCAAGGCTTGGCTACACCTTC
>NA|NA|TRBJ2-3|TRBV13
CASSLEPFSTDTQYF
TGTGCCAGCAGCTTAGAGCCGTTTAGCACAGATACGCAGTATTTT
>NA|once|TRBJ2-1|TRBV7-9
CASSRYGSINEQFF
TGTGCCAGCAGCCGTTACGGAAGCATCAATGAGCAGTTCTTC
>TRBD1|NA|TRBJ2-5|TRBV5-5
CASSLGFWLTGTEDQETQYF
TGTGCCAGCAGCTTGGGGTTTTGGCTCACCGGGACAGAAGACCAAGAGACCCAGTACTTC
>NA|NA|TRBJ1-2|TRBV7-2
CASSLFLYGYTF
TGTGCCAGCAGCCTATTCCTTTATGGCTACACCTTC
>NA|NA|TRBJ1-2|TRBV19
CASSKPGSHLSGYTF
TGTGCCAGTAGTAAGCCCGGGAGCCATTTAAGTGGCTACACCTTC
>NA|few|TRBJ1-1|TRBV5-6
CASSLGGFQAFF
TGTGCCAGCAGCTTGGGGGGGTTCCAAGCTTTCTTT
>TRBD1|NA|TRBJ1-6|TRBV27
CASSLQQGAYNSPLHF
TGTGCCAGCAGTTTACAACAGGGGGCCTATAATTCACCCCTCCACTTT
>NA|NA|TRBJ1-5|TRBV19
CASTPPMSRVNQPQHF
TGTGCCAGTACCCCACCAATGAGCAGGGTTAATCAGCCCCAGCATTTT
>TRBD1|NA|TRBJ2-7|TRBV30
CAWSRQGEDEQYF
TGTGCCTGGAGCCGACAGGGAGAGGACGAGCAGTACTTC
>NA|once|TRBJ2-7|TRBV2
CASSEGGNPSYEQYF
TGTGCCAGCAGTGAAGGAGGAAATCCCTCCTACGAGCAGTACTTC
>NA|few|TRBJ2-2|TRBV4-1
CASSFRQGTTGELFF
TGCGCCAGCAGCTTTCGTCAGGGGACCACCGGGGAGCTGTTTTTT
>TRBD1|once|TRBJ1-2|TRBV6-5
CASSYSLSGTAYGYTF
TGTGCCAGCAGTTACTCGCTGAGCGGGACAGCCTATGGCTACACCTTC
>NA|NA|TRBJ2-3|TRBV5-4
CASSPSVGDTDTQYF
TGTGCCAGCAGCCCCTCAGTGGGCGACACAGATACGCAGTATTTT
>TRBD2|NA|TRBJ2-2|TRBV10-2
CASSVRRGEDTGELFF
TGCGCCAGCAGTGTCAGACGGGGGGAGGACACCGGGGAGCTGTTTTTT
>NA|NA|TRBJ1-2|TRBV2
CASSDQGAPYGYTF
TGTGCCAGCAGTGACCAAGGAGCTCCCTATGGCTACACCTTC
>NA|NA|TRBJ1-4|TRBV11-1
CASSRTEDEKLFF
TGTGCCAGCAGTAGGACAGAAGATGAAAAACTGTTTTTT
>NA|NA|TRBJ2-7|TRBV5-1
CASHAAAGVSYEQYF
TGCGCCAGCCATGCGGCGGCAGGGGTTTCCTACGAGCAGTACTTC